This T cell receptor (beta chain) was recovered during a study of blood T cell repertoires in COVID-19. For the study at large: Whether acute or convalescent, the COVID-19 samples came from the United States, Italy and Spain. The analysed material was cDNA or gDNA that came from T cells, B-cell-depleted T cells, or PBMCs.

In the authors' workflow: Nucleated cell counts were estimated from reference gene primer amplification. Sequencing used immunoSEQ multiplex PCR; TCRdb keeps in-frame clones, though not all of them. V, J and clone size derive from that table, while D and trimming were established from the DNA sequence. The profile shows fewer than 120,000 clones, about 79% of them singletons. The CDR3 sequence is 14 residues long. Germline CDR1 is KGHSH and CDR2 is LQKENI. V shed 0 bases and J shed 2 bases, with 8 bases lying between them. Sequenced input: peripheral blood. V gene TRBV18 combines with J gene TRBJ2-7, with D tentatively TRBD2 (6 bases). The receptor was isolated from a woman aged 80 or over with active or convalescent COVID-19. CDR3 DNA sequence: TGTGCCAGCTCACCACCCGGGACTCCCTACGAGCAGTACTTC. It is translated as CASSPPGTPYEQYF.